This entry lists 13 T cell receptor beta chains sequenced from one sample in a study of T-cell reconstitution after alpha-beta-depleted transplantation in children. Unique molecular identifiers were incorporated when the TCRbeta library was constructed. Each CDR3 protein gets one entry after TCRdb re-called the PCR reads with MiXCR. The sample yields around 700,000 distinct CDR3 sequences, over 10% seen once. The sample here was PBMCs, taken before TCRalphabeta/CD19-depleted stem cell transplant. The receptors derive from a girl aged 2 to 10 with congenital amegakaryocytic thrombocytopenia, due to receive a stem cell transplant.

The chain recombines TRBV20-1 with TRBJ2-1, with TRBD2 identical over 10 bases. Germline-derived CDR1 and CDR2 are DFQATT and SNEGSKA (reference sequence). The J segment lost 6 bases and the V segment lost 3 bases, leaving 5 bases of the junction unmatched. CDR3 length: 14 residues. CDR3 nucleotide sequence: TGCAGTGCTAGTCGACTAGCGGGCCCCAATGAGCAGTTCTTC. This codes for CSASRLAGPNEQFF.

The chain couples TRBV5-3 to TRBJ2-2; no definite D call. TRBV5-3 is an ORF, with its function uncertain. This CDR3 is built from 14 residues. The V end lost 8 bases, the J end lost 6 bases, and 17 bases lay between the germline ends. The CDR3 loop is CARGAGLSAGELFF. The CDR3 bases are TGTGCCAGGGGCGCTGGGCTATCCGCCGGGGAGCTGTTTTTT.

Concerning this clonotype: This may arise from a read error, as a much more abundant clone is one base away. The chain couples TRBV20-1 to TRBJ1-5; the D gene is possibly TRBD1 (5 bases). The V and J ends lost 6 bases and 6 bases respectively, with 18 bases between them. Per germline, CDR1 DFQATT and CDR2 SNEGSKA (reference sequence). The CDR3 contains 14 residues. This chain's CDR3 is CSASSPAGGQPQHF. The CDR3 DNA follows: TGCAGTGCCTCTTCCCCAGCGGGGGGTCAGCCCCAGCATTTT.

As for this clonotype: This may be a read error, as it is one base from a much larger clone. J is TRBJ1-5 and V is TRBV6-5; D not resolved. Trimming shortened V by 2 bases and J by 1 base, and 3 bases separated the two germline ends. The CDR3 contains 13 residues. Germline assignment: CDR1 MNHEY and CDR2 SVGAGI. The CDR3 reads CASSYDSNQPQHF. Here the CDR3 DNA reads TGTGCCAGCAGTTACGACAGCAATCAGCCCCAGCATTTT.

The V and J genes are TRBV10-3 and TRBJ2-7; TRBD2 agrees at 8 bases. V was pared by 4 bases and J by 0 bases, with 17 bases of the junction left unmatched. The CDR3 runs 19 residues. Germline-derived CDR1 and CDR2 are ENHRY and SYGVKD. The CDR3 nucleotides read TGTGCCATCAGTGCTCTTAATAACGGGAGGGCCGCAAACTCCTACGAGCAGTACTTC. It specifies CAISALNNGRAANSYEQYF.

This clonotype was counted at least ten times. The rearrangement uses TRBV15 and TRBJ1-5; D is uncertain. The V and J ends lost 1 base and 3 bases respectively, with 7 bases between them. Germline-derived CDR1 and CDR2 are LNHNV and YYDKDF (reference sequence). This CDR3 has 14 amino acids. CDR3 nucleotides: TGTGCCACCAGCAGAGCGCAAGTCAATCAGCCCCAGCATTTT. This encodes CATSRAQVNQPQHF.

V gene TRBV12-3 or TRBV12-4 combines with J gene TRBJ2-7; 11 nucleotides agree with TRBD2. The CDR3 is 16 residues long. With 5 bases clipped from V and 3 bases from J, the junction kept 9 bases outside the gene matches. In nucleotides, the CDR3 is TGTGCCAGCAGTCTCGACCGACTAGCGGGACGCTACGAGCAGTACTTC. Its protein product is CASSLDRLAGRYEQYF.

This clonotype appeared a few times. This chain joins TRBV5-1 and TRBJ2-7, with 11 bases identical to TRBD2. The V gene's germline CDR1 is SGHRS and CDR2 YFSETQ. Trimming removed 0 bases from V and 6 bases from J; junction bases left unmatched: 5. The CDR3 contains 15 residues. CDR3 sequence reads: CASSLGSLAGGEQYF. The CDR3 DNA is TGCGCCAGCAGCTTGGGTTCGCTAGCGGGGGGCGAGCAGTACTTC.

The chain's CDR3 is CASSEASLAGALSSGANVLTF. The CDR3 DNA is TGCGCCAGCAGTGAGGCCAGCCTAGCGGGAGCGCTATCCTCTGGGGCCAACGTCCTGACTTTC. V gene TRBV10-2 combines with J gene TRBJ2-6; 10 bases are shared with TRBD2. Germline V gene sequence: CDR1 WSHSY, CDR2 SAAADI. This CDR3 is built from 21 residues. V shed 2 bases and J 0 bases; nucleotides not matched to a gene: 13.

This clonotype appeared many times. The chain has TRBV5-1 and TRBJ1-2; tentatively, D is TRBD1 (5 bases). Germline CDR1 SGHRS, CDR2 YFSETQ. V was clipped by 0 bases and J by 8 bases, with 14 bases between them. The CDR3 runs 14 residues. In DNA, the CDR3 is TGCGCCAGCAGCTTGGATCAGGGAATCGGCGGCTACACCTTC. It is translated as CASSLDQGIGGYTF.

In this sample, this clonotype turned up many times. The CDR3 region is CSAKRTGLAGGRYEQYF. CDR3 DNA sequence: TGCAGTGCCAAGCGAACCGGACTAGCGGGAGGACGCTACGAGCAGTACTTC. This chain connects TRBV20-1 to TRBJ2-7, with 14 bases lining up with TRBD2. This CDR3 contains 17 residues. The germline gives CDR1 DFQATT, CDR2 SNEGSKA (reference sequence). V trimming: 6 bases; J trimming: 3 bases; junction bases outside the gene matches: 13.

This clonotype appeared a few times. The chain is built from TRBV28 and TRBJ2-3, with D perhaps being TRBD1 or TRBD2 (5 bases each). The germline gives CDR1 MDHEN, CDR2 SYDVKM. The CDR3 has 13 amino acids. Deletions cut 3 bases from V and 7 bases from J, with 11 bases between. CDR3 DNA: TGTGCCAGCAGTTTTAAGGGGACCCATACGCAGTATTTT. Protein: CASSFKGTHTQYF.

This clonotype was observed a few times. The rearrangement joins TRBV28 to TRBJ2-1; D gene unclear. This CDR3 is 15 amino acids long. The ends were cut back, 3 bases at V and 1 base at J, with 10 bases in the middle. The V gene's germline CDR1 is MDHEN and CDR2 SYDVKM. CDR3 bases: TGTGCCAGCAGTTTCCCAAGTGTATCCTACAATGAGCAGTTCTTC. Amino acids: CASSFPSVSYNEQFF.